These 23 T cell receptor beta chains were sequenced from one sample in a study of blood T cell repertoires in COVID-19. The table came from immunoSEQ multiplex PCR; TCRdb's copy has only in-frame clones and leaves some out. This sample yields around 200,000 clones, of which 85% are seen a single time; roughly 18% belongs to the top ten. The sequencing input was peripheral blood. These receptors all come from an older person with COVID-19, enrolled during active disease.

J is TRBJ2-3 and V is TRBV4-2; 11 bases fit TRBD2. The CDR3 is 13 residues long. Germline loops: CDR1 LGHNA, CDR2 YNFKEQ. Unmatched junction bases numbered 6, after V lost 5 bases and J lost 11 bases. CDR3 residues: CASSETTSGVQYF. In DNA form, the CDR3 reads TGTGCCAGCAGCGAAACGACTAGCGGGGTGCAGTATTTT.

V is TRBV19 and J is TRBJ1-4, with 8 positions matching TRBD1. Germline trimming cut 3 bases from V and 2 bases from J; bases unmatched to any gene: 5. Germline CDR1 reads LNHDA; CDR2 reads SQIVND (reference sequence). The CDR3 has 16 amino acids. The CDR3 spells CASSIRQGATNEKLFF. The CDR3 bases are TGTGCCAGTAGTATTCGCCAGGGGGCTACTAATGAAAAACTGTTTTTT. Full variable domain (outside the CDR3, taken from reference TRBV19 and TRBJ1-4): DGGITQSPKYLFRKEGQNVTLSCEQNLNHDAMYWYRQDPGQGLRLIYYSQIVNDFQKGDIAEGYSVSREKKESFPLTVTSAQKNPTAFYLCASSIRQGATNEKLFFGSGTQLSVL.

The rearrangement joins TRBV27 to TRBJ2-7, with a weak D call TRBD1 (5 bases). CDR1 and CDR2 (germline): MNHEY, SMNVEV (reference sequence). The CDR3 extends over 14 amino acids. Trimming cost V 3 bases and J 2 bases, with 11 bases left between them. The CDR3 sequence: CASSFRQGPYEQYF. The DNA for the CDR3 is TGTGCCAGCAGTTTTCGGCAGGGTCCCTACGAGCAGTACTTC.

The chain couples TRBV6-5 to TRBJ2-1, with 9 positions matching TRBD2. This CDR3 is 15 amino acids long. Per germline, CDR1 MNHEY and CDR2 SVGAGI. The ends lost 6 bases at V and 6 bases at J; junction bases unmatched: 9. The CDR3 sequence is CASRGGTSSRNEQFF. The CDR3 nucleotides are TGTGCCAGCAGAGGCGGGACTAGCAGCCGCAATGAGCAGTTCTTC.

This sequence joins TRBV7-3 and TRBJ2-1; 9 bases align to TRBD2. This CDR3 is 17 amino acids long. V shed 5 bases, J shed 9 bases, and the junction held 17 bases outside the gene matches. Looked up from germline, CDR1 is SGHTA and CDR2 is FQGTGA. The CDR3 nucleotides are TGTGCCAGCAGCCCCCGAGGGGCGGGAGGGCCTGGTGGTGAGCAGTTCTTC. This sequence encodes CASSPRGAGGPGGEQFF.

The J gene is TRBJ1-6, the V gene TRBV6-5, with D unresolved. The V end was cut by 7 bases, the J end by 0 bases, with 10 bases between. Germline V gene data show CDR1 as MNHEY and CDR2 as SVGAGI. The CDR3 length is 15 residues. This CDR3 reads CASTTVSSYNSPLHF. CDR3 DNA sequence: TGTGCCAGCACTACCGTAAGCTCCTATAATTCACCCCTCCACTTT.

The gene calls are TRBV7-3 and TRBJ2-3; no definite D call. Looked up from germline, CDR1 is SGHTA and CDR2 is FQGTGA. V shed 8 bases and J shed 3 bases, with 21 bases lying between them. The CDR3 is 16 residues long. CDR3 sequence reads: CASANLQVIPTDTQYF. CDR3 DNA: TGTGCCAGCGCTAACCTGCAGGTTATACCAACAGATACGCAGTATTTT.

This clone was detected a few times. V gene TRBV6-5 combines with J gene TRBJ1-5, with D possibly being TRBD1 (6 bases). CDR3 length equals 12 residues. Trimming shortened V by 5 bases and J by 8 bases, and 10 bases separated the two germline ends. Germline-derived CDR1 and CDR2 are MNHEY and SVGAGI. This chain's CDR3 is CASSNHREPQHF. In nucleotides, the CDR3 is TGTGCCAGCAGTAACCACAGGGAGCCCCAGCATTTT.

The chain employs TRBV6-5 and TRBJ2-1; 7 bases fit TRBD2. J was trimmed by 6 bases and V by 8 bases; bases with no gene match: 13. The CDR3 is 15 amino acids. Germline V gene lookup returns CDR1 MNHEY and CDR2 SVGAGI. CDR3 DNA sequence: TGTGCCAGCGGGACTCAAAAACTAGCGAGCAATGAGCAGTTCTTC. This sequence encodes CASGTQKLASNEQFF.

The rearrangement joins TRBV6-6 to TRBJ1-1; 9 bases are shared with TRBD1. This CDR3 has 15 amino acids. Germline CDR1 MNHNY, CDR2 SVGAGI (reference sequence). Trimming took 6 bases from V and 3 from J; bases not matched to a gene: 8. CDR3 in amino acids: CASREWDREDTEAFF. The CDR3 region has the DNA TGTGCCAGCAGGGAATGGGACAGGGAAGACACTGAAGCTTTCTTT.

The chain recombines TRBV28 with TRBJ2-4; D possibly corresponds to TRBD2 (5 bases). The V end lost 3 bases, the J end lost 5 bases, and 5 bases lay between the germline ends. The V gene's germline CDR1 is MDHEN and CDR2 SYDVKM. There are 12 residues in the CDR3. The CDR3 coding sequence is TGTGCCAGCAGTTTGGGAGAAAACATTCAGTACTTC. It specifies CASSLGENIQYF.

This clone was counted a single time. The chain has TRBV10-1 and TRBJ1-1; the D gene is possibly TRBD1 (5 bases). The CDR3 totals 16 residues. V was cut by 2 bases and J by 4 bases, with 17 bases left in between. Germline lookup yields CDR1 WNHNN and CDR2 SYGVQD (reference sequence). CDR3 sequence (DNA): TGCGCCAGCAGTGAGAGGGTCGGGGGTACGGGCACTGAAGCTTTCTTT. Amino acid sequence: CASSERVGGTGTEAFF.

V gene TRBV3-1 (or the pseudogene TRBV3-2) combines with J gene TRBJ2-5, with 8 bases lining up with TRBD2. The V segment lost 0 bases and the J segment 4 bases; nucleotides outside the gene matches: 4. CDR3 length equals 15 residues. The germline V gene has CDR1 LGHDT and CDR2 YNNKEL (reference sequence). CDR3: CASSQEGLAGETQYF. Here the CDR3 DNA reads TGTGCCAGCAGCCAAGAAGGGCTAGCGGGAGAGACCCAGTACTTC.

In this sample, this clone turned up once. The chain couples TRBV7-9 to TRBJ2-5, with a possible D match to TRBD1 (6 bases). Germline CDR1 reads SEHNR; CDR2 reads FQNEAQ (reference sequence). The CDR3 is 15 amino acids. With 5 bases removed from V and 5 bases from J, the gap between germline ends came to 18 bases. The CDR3 is CASSPLTGISETQYF. For the CDR3, the DNA is TGTGCCAGCAGCCCATTAACAGGGATAAGCGAGACCCAGTACTTC.

The chain recombines TRBV7-2 with TRBJ2-5; D is uncertain. The CDR3 is 12 residues long. Trimming stripped 2 bases from V and 5 bases from J, with 6 bases between. CDR1 and CDR2 (germline): SGHTA, FQGNSA. Here the CDR3 reads CASSLSSETQYF. Written as DNA, the CDR3 is TGTGCCAGCAGCTTATCGAGTGAGACCCAGTACTTC.

This rearrangement joins TRBV30 to TRBJ2-7; D gene uncertain. The V end was cut by 0 bases, the J end by 3 bases, with 3 bases between. There are 11 residues in the CDR3. CDR1 is GTSNPN, CDR2 SVGIG, per germline (reference sequence). The CDR3 loop is CAWSVNYEQYF. The CDR3 DNA reads TGTGCCTGGAGTGTTAACTACGAGCAGTACTTC.

This chain uses TRBV5-3 with TRBJ1-1; D possibly corresponds to TRBD1 (5 bases). TRBV5-3 is annotated as an ORF whose role is uncertain. The CDR3 runs to 16 residues. V was cut by 0 bases and J by 0 bases, with 12 bases left in between. The CDR3, as DNA: TGTGCCAGAAGCTTGGATCAGGGTCATTTGAACACTGAAGCTTTCTTT. Translated, it gives CARSLDQGHLNTEAFF.

The V gene is TRBV6-2 or TRBV6-3, the J gene TRBJ1-5, with a tentative D call TRBD1 (6 bases). Trimming stripped 6 bases from V and 2 bases from J, with 14 bases between. Germline V gives CDR1 MNHEY, CDR2 SVGEGT. CDR3 length: 15 amino acids. CDR3 residues: CASSRGGLGNQPQHF. The CDR3 DNA reads TGTGCCAGCAGCCGCGGGGGGCTGGGCAATCAGCCCCAGCATTTT.

Only one count was recorded for this clone. The CDR3 is CASSLVSGGSPTQYF. CDR3 sequence (DNA): TGTGCCAGCAGCTTGGTTAGCGGGGGGTCCCCTACGCAGTATTTT. The V and J genes are TRBV5-4 and TRBJ2-3, with 10 bases aligning to TRBD2. The V and J ends lost 0 bases and 8 bases, in that order; junction bases with no gene match: 6. The germline V gene encodes CDR1 SGHNT and CDR2 YYREEE (reference sequence). The CDR3 is 15 residues long. Full variable domain (outside the CDR3, taken from reference TRBV5-4 and TRBJ2-3): ETGVTQSPTHLIKTRGQQVTLRCSSQSGHNTVSWYQQALGQGPQFIFQYYREEENGRGNFPPRFSGLQFPNYSSELNVNALELDDSALYLCASSLVSGGSPTQYFGPGTRLTVL.

This chain joins TRBV5-5 and TRBJ2-5; the D gene is possibly TRBD1 (6 bases). This CDR3 is 16 amino acids long. V lost 5 bases and J 1 base, leaving 18 bases between the germline ends. The V gene's germline CDR1 is SGHKS and CDR2 YYEKEE (reference sequence). The CDR3 reads CASSHLGAGPQETQYF. The CDR3 DNA follows: TGTGCCAGCAGTCACCTGGGGGCAGGGCCCCAAGAGACCCAGTACTTC.

V is TRBV11-2 and J is TRBJ2-1, with 8 bases that match TRBD2. V shed 7 bases and J 5 bases; nucleotides not matched to a gene: 10. CDR1 and CDR2 (germline): SGHAT, FQNNGV. The CDR3 is 15 residues long. In DNA, the CDR3 is TGTGCCAGCAAGGAAAGCGGGAGCCCCCACAATGAGCAGTTCTTC. Protein product: CASKESGSPHNEQFF.

The V gene is TRBV15, the J gene TRBJ1-2; D might be TRBD1 (6 bases). The CDR3 has 14 residues. V gave up 0 bases and J gave up 8 bases, with 13 bases separating them. CDR1 and CDR2 (germline): LNHNV, YYDKDF (reference sequence). The CDR3 DNA follows: TGTGCCACCAGCAGAGAGAGGGGGTCGGAAGGCTACACCTTC. Encoded protein: CATSRERGSEGYTF.

DNA of the CDR3: TGTGCCAGCAGTCCGGGACAGGGATATGAAAAACTGTTTTTT. Translation: CASSPGQGYEKLFF. V usage is TRBV28 and J usage is TRBJ1-4; 9 positions agree with TRBD1. From germline, CDR1 is MDHEN and CDR2 SYDVKM. The CDR3 is 14 residues long. The V gene end was trimmed by 5 bases and the J gene end by 6 bases; junction bases not matched to a gene: 4.